This T cell receptor (beta chain) was recorded in a study of control samples from healthy donors and cancer patients. CDR1 and CDR2 (germline): SGHRS, YFSETQ. The CDR3 extends over 15 amino acids. The trim removed 0 bases at V and 6 bases at J, leaving 4 bases unmatched. The data were produced by immunoSEQ multiplex PCR, yet TCRdb's version contains in-frame clones alone and is incomplete. The table lists roughly 160,000 clones, 96% of them singletons. The receptor was derived from a woman in her 30s in good health. The specimen was blood. The chain couples TRBV5-1 to TRBJ2-5; TRBD2 matches 11 bases. Written as DNA, the CDR3 is TGCGCCAGCAGCTTGGGACTAGCGGGGAGTAAGACCCAGTACTTC. Translation: CASSLGLAGSKTQYF.